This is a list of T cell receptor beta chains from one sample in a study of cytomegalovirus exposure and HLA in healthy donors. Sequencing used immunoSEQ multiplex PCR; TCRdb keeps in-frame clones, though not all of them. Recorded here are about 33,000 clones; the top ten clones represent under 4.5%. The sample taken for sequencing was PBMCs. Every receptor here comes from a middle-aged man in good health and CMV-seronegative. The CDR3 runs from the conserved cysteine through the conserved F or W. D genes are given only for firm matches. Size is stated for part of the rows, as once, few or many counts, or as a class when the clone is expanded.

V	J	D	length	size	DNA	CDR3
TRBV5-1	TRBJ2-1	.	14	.	TGCGCCAGCAGCCCCGGACAGACCTACAATGAGCAGTTCTTC	CASSPGQTYNEQFF
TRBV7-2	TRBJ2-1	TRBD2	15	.	TGTGCCAGCAGCCCCGGGACTAGCGGGAGCTATGAGCAGTTCTTC	CASSPGTSGSYEQFF
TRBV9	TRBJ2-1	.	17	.	TGTGCCAGCAGCACCCGAGCGGTTGGGGAGTGGGACAATGAGCAGTTCTTC	CASSTRAVGEWDNEQFF
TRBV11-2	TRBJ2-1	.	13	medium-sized	TGTGCCAGCAGCCCCCCCCCTCGGGATGAGCAGTTCTTC	CASSPPPRDEQFF
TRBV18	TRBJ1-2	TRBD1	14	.	TGTGCCAGCTCACCACAGGGACAGAACTATGGCTACACCTTC	CASSPQGQNYGYTF
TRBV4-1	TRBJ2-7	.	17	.	TGCGCCAGCAGCCAAGCCTCTGGACACCTTCTCAACTACGAGCAGTACTTC	CASSQASGHLLNYEQYF
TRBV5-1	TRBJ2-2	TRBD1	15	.	TGCGCCAGCAGCCTAGACGGGACAGGGCGTGGGGAGCTGTTTTTT	CASSLDGTGRGELFF
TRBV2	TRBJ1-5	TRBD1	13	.	TGTGCCAGCAGTTGGGACAGGAATCAGCCCCAGCATTTT	CASSWDRNQPQHF
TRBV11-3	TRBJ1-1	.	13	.	TGTGCCAGCAGCTTAGATTTGAGGGACACCGGTTTCTTT	CASSLDLRDTGFF
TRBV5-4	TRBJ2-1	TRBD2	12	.	TGTGCCAGCAGCCCGGGGGAGGGCTCGCCGTTCTTC	CASSPGEGSPFF
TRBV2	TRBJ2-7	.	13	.	TGTGCCAGCAGTGCCAACGGGGCCTACGAGCAGTACTTC	CASSANGAYEQYF
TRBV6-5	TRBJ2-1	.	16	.	TGTGCCAGCAGTTCCCGTAGACAGCCTCCCTACAATGAGCAGTTCTTC	CASSSRRQPPYNEQFF
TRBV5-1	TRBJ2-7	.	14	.	TGCGCCAGCAGCTTGGCGGCAGGGAGGAACGAGCAGTACTTC	CASSLAAGRNEQYF
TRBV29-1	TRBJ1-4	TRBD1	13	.	TGCAGCGTGGGACAGGGCGTTAATGAAAAACTGTTTTTT	CSVGQGVNEKLFF
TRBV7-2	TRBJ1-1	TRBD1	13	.	TGTGCCAGCAGCTTTCAGGGGGCCACTGAAGCTTTCTTT	CASSFQGATEAFF
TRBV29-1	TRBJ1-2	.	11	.	TGCAGCGCGGGGGGCAACTATGGCTACACCTTC	CSAGGNYGYTF
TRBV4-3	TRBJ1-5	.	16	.	TGCGCCAGCAGCCAAGAGGGGGGGAGGGGAGACCAGCCCCAGCATTTT	CASSQEGGRGDQPQHF
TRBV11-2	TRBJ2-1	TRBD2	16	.	TGTGCCAGCAGCCCTCCCCAAGGGGGACTAGCGGTTGAGCAGTTCTTC	CASSPPQGGLAVEQFF
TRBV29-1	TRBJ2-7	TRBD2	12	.	TGCAGCGTTTTGGGGACTAGCAACGAGCAGTACTTC	CSVLGTSNEQYF
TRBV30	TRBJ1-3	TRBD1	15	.	TGTGCCTGGAGTAAGGGACAGGGGTCTGGAAACACCATATATTTT	CAWSKGQGSGNTIYF
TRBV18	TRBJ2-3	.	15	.	TGTGCCAGCTCACCCCGCGGGGCAAATGCAGATACGCAGTATTTT	CASSPRGANADTQYF
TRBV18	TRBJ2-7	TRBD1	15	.	TGTGCCAGCTCACCGACAGGGGATCCGCGATCCGAGCAGTACTTC	CASSPTGDPRSEQYF
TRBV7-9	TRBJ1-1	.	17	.	TGTGCCAGCAGCTTAGGAGGGATACAGGGTATGAACACTGAAGCTTTCTTT	CASSLGGIQGMNTEAFF
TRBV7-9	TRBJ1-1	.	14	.	TGTGCCAGCAGCTCAATGACAGCGAACACTGAAGCTTTCTTT	CASSSMTANTEAFF
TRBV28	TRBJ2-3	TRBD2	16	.	TGTGCCAGCACCGAAGGACTAGCGATGATCACAGATACGCAGTATTTT	CASTEGLAMITDTQYF
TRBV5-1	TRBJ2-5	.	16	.	TGCGCCAGCAGCCCGCCTACGGGTCCCCCCGGGGAGACCCAGTACTTC	CASSPPTGPPGETQYF